The 32 T cell receptor beta chains listed next were all sequenced from one sample in a study of T cell changes during pregnancy in multiple sclerosis (dated by TCRdb to the late 2010s). Libraries were made using the immunoSEQ multiplex PCR assay. This immuneACCESS table, as held by TCRdb, lists in-frame sequences with V and J called but not all clones. Of the missing ones, under half trace to an unresolved V gene in checked studies; the others have no known cause. The sample table lists 100,000 or so clones, nearly 95% of them with a count of one. The ten largest make up over 1.5% of the sample. This material consisted of peripheral blood, taken after pregnancy. These receptors were taken from a female donor in good health, enrolled as a control in a pregnancy study.

In DNA, the CDR3 is TGTGCCAGCAGTTCAACAGGGGGTCGAGAAAAACTGTTTTTT. Translation: CASSSTGGREKLFF. The genes are TRBV7-9 and TRBJ1-4; 8 nucleotides agree with TRBD1. This CDR3 has 14 residues. V dropped 6 bases and J dropped 8; count of bases not matched to a gene: 8. The germline gives CDR1 SEHNR, CDR2 FQNEAQ (reference sequence). Together with reference TRBV7-9 and TRBJ1-4, the CDR3 gives the full variable domain: DTGVSQNPRHKITKRGQNVTFRCDPISEHNRLYWYRQTLGQGPEFLTYFQNEAQLEKSRLLSDRFSAERPKGSFSTLEIQRTEQGDSAMYLCASSSTGGREKLFFGSGTQLSVL.

This chain joins TRBV6-5 and TRBJ1-1, with 7 bases identical to TRBD1. The V gene's germline CDR1 is MNHEY and CDR2 SVGAGI. The V and J ends lost 8 bases and 0 bases, in that order; junction bases with no gene match: 9. The CDR3 loop spans 15 amino acids. The CDR3 reads CASRKTGMLNTEAFF. The CDR3 nucleotides are TGTGCCAGCCGGAAGACAGGGATGTTGAACACTGAAGCTTTCTTT.

This clone was counted a few times. The chain employs TRBV2 and TRBJ2-7; 7 bases agree with TRBD2. The CDR3 runs 13 residues. The V and J ends lost 3 bases and 4 bases, in that order; junction bases with no gene match: 3. CDR1 SNHLY and CDR2 FYNNEI come from the germline V gene. The CDR3 bases are TGTGCCAGCAGTGAGTGGGAGGGATACGAGCAGTACTTC. Residues: CASSEWEGYEQYF.

The V call is TRBV7-2, the J call TRBJ2-7; the match to TRBD1 covers 7 bases. The germline V gene encodes CDR1 SGHTA and CDR2 FQGNSA. This CDR3 is 16 amino acids long. J gave up 1 base and V 1 base, and 7 bases lay outside the gene matches. CDR3 nucleotides: TGTGCCAGCAGCTTAGATTCGGGGACAGCATCCTACGAGCAGTACTTC. It is translated as CASSLDSGTASYEQYF. Variable domain in full (rest from reference TRBV7-2 and TRBJ2-7): GAGVSQSPSNKVTEKGKDVELRCDPISGHTALYWYRQSLGQGLEFLIYFQGNSAPDKSGLPSDRFSAERTGGSVSTLTIQRTQQEDSAVYLCASSLDSGTASYEQYFGPGTRLTVT.

The DNA for the CDR3 is TGTGCCAGCAGCTTGATGGGACAGGGTTGGACCTACGAGCAGTACTTC. This codes for CASSLMGQGWTYEQYF. The genes are TRBV11-1 and TRBJ2-7; 9 nucleotides agree with TRBD1. V shed 3 bases, J shed 2 bases, and the junction held 8 bases outside the gene matches. Germline assignment: CDR1 SGHAT and CDR2 FQDESV (reference sequence). The CDR3 spans 16 residues.

V is TRBV27 and J is TRBJ2-7, with D perhaps TRBD2 (6 bases). The CDR3 spans 16 residues. Trimming cost V 6 bases and J 2 bases, with 20 bases left between them. Germline CDR1 MNHEY, CDR2 SMNVEV (reference sequence). Here the CDR3 reads CASSGGSGEGPYEQYF. CDR3 sequence (DNA): TGTGCCAGCAGCGGGGGATCCGGGGAAGGCCCCTACGAGCAGTACTTC.

The rearrangement links TRBV6-1 to TRBJ1-1, with D unresolved. The V gene lost 6 bases and the J gene lost 2 bases, with 13 bases spanning the gap. There are 14 residues in the CDR3. Per the germline V gene, CDR1 is MNHNS and CDR2 is SASEGT. The CDR3 spells CASRAGNENTEAFF. The CDR3 nucleotides read TGTGCCAGCAGGGCCGGGAACGAAAACACTGAAGCTTTCTTT.

This clone was observed once. The J gene is TRBJ2-5, the V gene TRBV25-1, with 7 bases that match TRBD2. The CDR3 covers 13 residues. V was clipped by 5 bases and J by 4 bases; unmatched bases: 4. Germline CDR1 reads MGHDK; CDR2 reads SYGVNS. The CDR3: CASSWGGLETQYF. In DNA form, the CDR3 reads TGTGCCAGCAGTTGGGGAGGGTTAGAGACCCAGTACTTC.

Comments on this clone: One end of the junction fails to match germline, which may point to a read error. This chain uses TRBV27 with TRBJ1-5; D call uncertain. Per the germline V gene, CDR1 is MNHEY and CDR2 is SMNVEV (reference sequence). The CDR3 loop spans 14 amino acids. CDR3 amino acids: CASSPDFGNQPQHF. The CDR3 DNA reads as TGTGCCAGCAGTCCCGACTTTGGCAACCAGCCCCAGCATTTT.

The V gene is TRBV6-1, the J gene TRBJ2-1; 8 bases map to TRBD1. V lost 2 bases to trimming and J lost 8 bases; unmatched junction nucleotides: 8. CDR1 and CDR2 (germline): MNHNS, SASEGT. The CDR3 consists of 15 residues. Here the CDR3 reads CASSESWTGSDEQFF. Here the CDR3 DNA reads TGTGCCAGCAGTGAATCATGGACAGGGTCAGATGAGCAGTTCTTC.

The chain links TRBV5-4 to TRBJ2-3; D possibly corresponds to TRBD1 (5 bases). This CDR3 has 17 residues. The germline gives CDR1 SGHNT, CDR2 YYREEE (reference sequence). The V gene lost 3 bases and the J gene lost 0 bases, with 17 bases spanning the gap. CDR3 in DNA: TGTGCCAGCAGCTCAGGCGACAGTCCCCGAAGCACAGATACGCAGTATTTT. Residues: CASSSGDSPRSTDTQYF. Complete variable domain (other parts from reference TRBV5-4 and TRBJ2-3): ETGVTQSPTHLIKTRGQQVTLRCSSQSGHNTVSWYQQALGQGPQFIFQYYREEENGRGNFPPRFSGLQFPNYSSELNVNALELDDSALYLCASSSGDSPRSTDTQYFGPGTRLTVL.

As DNA, the CDR3 is TGTGCCAGCAGCTTAAGCAAAGGCTCCGGCGGGTCCTACGAGCAGTACTTC. The encoded protein is CASSLSKGSGGSYEQYF. The chain recombines TRBV7-9 with TRBJ2-7; the D gene is possibly TRBD2 (5 bases). CDR1 SEHNR and CDR2 FQNEAQ come from the germline V gene (reference sequence). The CDR3 sequence is 17 residues long. Trimming cost V 2 bases and J 1 base, with 18 bases left between them.

The gene calls are TRBV2 and TRBJ2-3; 13 bases line up with TRBD2. V lost 8 bases and J lost 2; bases outside the gene matches: 7. The CDR3 contains 16 residues. The germline gives CDR1 SNHLY, CDR2 FYNNEI. The CDR3 loop reads CASERTSGSFTDTQYF. DNA of the CDR3: TGTGCCAGCGAGCGGACTAGCGGGAGTTTCACAGATACGCAGTATTTT.

About this clone: The sample contains more than one DNA sequence encoding this CDR3. The genes are TRBV27 and TRBJ2-7, with D perhaps TRBD1 (6 bases). The CDR3 runs to 14 residues. V shed 0 bases and J shed 2 bases, with 8 bases lying between them. Looked up from germline, CDR1 is MNHEY and CDR2 is SMNVEV (reference sequence). In DNA form, the CDR3 reads TGTGCCAGCAGTTTATCGACAGGCACCTACGAGCAGTACTTC. As protein: CASSLSTGTYEQYF.

This rearrangement joins TRBV6-6 to TRBJ2-7; D gene ambiguous. CDR1 is MNHNY, CDR2 SVGAGI, per germline (reference sequence). There are 13 residues in the CDR3. The V gene lost 6 bases and the J gene lost 4 bases, with 13 bases spanning the gap. CDR3 protein: CASSLSPPYEQYF. CDR3 DNA sequence: TGTGCCAGCAGCCTGAGTCCCCCGTACGAGCAGTACTTC.

The genes are TRBV4-1 and TRBJ2-2; TRBD1 aligns across 8 bases. V was pared by 0 bases and J by 4 bases, with 4 bases of the junction left unmatched. Germline values: CDR1 MGHRA, CDR2 YSYEKL. The CDR3 length is 16 residues. The CDR3 sequence is CASSQEGTGPTGELFF. The CDR3, as DNA: TGCGCCAGCAGCCAAGAAGGGACAGGACCCACCGGGGAGCTGTTTTTT.

The chain employs TRBV21-1 and TRBJ2-4; the D call TRBD2 from the table was never checked on the DNA. TRBV21-1 is tagged as a pseudogene. This CDR3 is built from 18 residues. CDR3 residues: CASSPRVASALAKNIQYF. In nucleotides, the CDR3 is TGTGCCAGCAGCCCACGAGTGGCTAGCGCCTTAGCCAAAAACATTCAGTACTTC.

This clone was observed a single time. V usage is TRBV2 and J usage is TRBJ1-2, with D hard to call. Germline assignment: CDR1 SNHLY and CDR2 FYNNEI. V was shortened by 5 bases and J by 8 bases, with 9 bases between the two germline ends. The CDR3 extends over 11 amino acids. Here the CDR3 reads CASSRREGYTF. In nucleotides, the CDR3 is TGTGCCAGCAGTAGACGGGAGGGCTACACCTTC.

The gene calls are TRBV27 and TRBJ2-6, with a possible D match to TRBD2 (5 bases). The CDR3 is 18 residues long. V shed 2 bases and J shed 1 base, with 15 bases lying between them. Germline CDR1 reads MNHEY; CDR2 reads SMNVEV (reference sequence). The CDR3 nucleotides are TGTGCCAGCAGTTTAGAGGGCTACACGATTTCTGGGGCCAACGTCCTGACTTTC. This translates into CASSLEGYTISGANVLTF.

The J gene is TRBJ2-7, the V gene TRBV5-1, with TRBD1 matching 9 bases. The V gene end was trimmed by 3 bases and the J gene end by 3 bases; junction bases not matched to a gene: 10. Germline V CDR1 and CDR2: SGHRS, YFSETQ. This CDR3 comprises 16 residues. The CDR3 DNA is TGCGCCAGCAGCTCATTGACAGGGGGAAATTTCTACGAGCAGTACTTC. As protein: CASSSLTGGNFYEQYF.

The chain uses TRBV7-6 and TRBJ1-1; D unclear. The CDR3 has 14 residues. Trimming shortened V by 1 base and J by 1 base, and 7 bases separated the two germline ends. Germline V gives CDR1 SGHVS, CDR2 FNYEAQ. CDR3 amino acids: CASSLVPGNTEAFF. CDR3 nucleotide sequence: TGTGCCAGCAGCTTAGTGCCCGGGAACACTGAAGCTTTCTTT.

This chain connects TRBV7-9 to TRBJ2-7, with 9 bases lining up with TRBD2. There are 14 residues in the CDR3. Germline-derived CDR1 and CDR2 are SEHNR and FQNEAQ (reference sequence). V was pared by 6 bases and J by 5 bases, with 8 bases of the junction left unmatched. The CDR3 DNA sequence: TGTGCCAGCAGTCTTAGCGGGAGAGGGGACGAGCAGTACTTC. This codes for CASSLSGRGDEQYF.

J is TRBJ2-7 and V is TRBV29-1; 8 nucleotides line up with TRBD1. J gave up 1 base and V 6 bases, and 2 bases lay outside the gene matches. The CDR3 loop spans 12 amino acids. Per germline, CDR1 SQVTM and CDR2 ANQGSEA. CDR3 in DNA: TGCAGCGTCGGACAGGGATCCTACGAGCAGTACTTC. It translates to CSVGQGSYEQYF.

J is TRBJ2-7 and V is TRBV27; TRBD1 matches at 12 bases. Germline CDR1 is MNHEY and CDR2 is SMNVEV (reference sequence). Losses at the gene ends were 6 bases for V and 4 bases for J; bases not matched to a gene: 4. The CDR3 is 14 residues long. The CDR3 here is CASRGDRGRYEQYF. DNA for the CDR3: TGTGCCAGCAGGGGGGACAGGGGGCGATACGAGCAGTACTTC.

The rearrangement joins TRBV19 to TRBJ1-4, with 9 bases aligning to TRBD1. The CDR3 has 16 amino acids. CDR1 and CDR2 from the germline V gene are LNHDA and SQIVND (reference sequence). Losses at the gene ends were 5 bases for V and 7 bases for J; bases not matched to a gene: 11. CDR3 sequence (DNA): TGTGCCAGTAGTCCGCAGAACAGGGGGCGAGGTGAAAAACTGTTTTTT. Protein: CASSPQNRGRGEKLFF.

The V and J genes are TRBV18 and TRBJ2-5, with TRBD1 matching 8 bases. V was pared by 3 bases and J by 5 bases, with 8 bases of the junction left unmatched. CDR1 and CDR2 (germline): KGHSH, LQKENI. This CDR3 contains 15 residues. The chain's CDR3 is CASSPVTGGVETQYF. The CDR3 coding sequence is TGTGCCAGCTCACCGGTCACAGGGGGTGTGGAGACCCAGTACTTC. Variable domain in full (rest from reference TRBV18 and TRBJ2-5): NAGVMQNPRHLVRRRGQEARLRCSPMKGHSHVYWYRQLPEEGLKFMVYLQKENIIDESGMPKERFSAEFPKEGPSILRIQQVVRGDSAAYFCASSPVTGGVETQYFGPGTRLLVL.

This clone was detected once. The chain has TRBV5-5 and TRBJ2-2; a weak D match, TRBD1 (5 bases). The CDR3 extends over 16 amino acids. Germline CDR1 is SGHKS and CDR2 is YYEKEE (reference sequence). The V end was cut by 2 bases, the J end by 7 bases, with 18 bases between. The CDR3 reads CASSLFPGWSNGELFF. CDR3 sequence (DNA): TGTGCCAGCAGCTTATTCCCAGGGTGGAGTAACGGGGAGCTGTTTTTT.

The chain recombines TRBV6-6 with TRBJ2-5, with 9 bases that match TRBD2. V was clipped by 4 bases and J by 2 bases; unmatched bases: 5. In germline, CDR1 is MNHNY, CDR2 SVGAGI (reference sequence). CDR3 length: 15 residues. The CDR3 DNA follows: TGTGCCAGCAGTTCGACTAGCGGAGCACAAGAGACCCAGTACTTC. As protein: CASSSTSGAQETQYF.

The chain carries TRBV5-1 and TRBJ2-1; tentative D call: TRBD1 (6 bases). The V end lost 6 bases, the J end lost 6 bases, and 10 bases lay between the germline ends. CDR1 is SGHRS and CDR2 is YFSETQ in the germline V gene. The CDR3 spans 12 residues. The CDR3 DNA reads as TGCGCCAGCATGGCGACAGGCAATGAGCAGTTCTTC. Translation gives CASMATGNEQFF.

This clone showed up just once. V and J are TRBV30 and TRBJ2-7; 11 bases are a match to TRBD1. This CDR3 has 18 amino acids. In germline, CDR1 is GTSNPN, CDR2 SVGIG (reference sequence). J gave up 1 base and V 2 bases, and 13 bases lay outside the gene matches. The CDR3 coding sequence is TGTGCCTGGAGTTTCCCGTTGAACTGGGACAGGGGGTCCTACGAGCAGTACTTC. This sequence encodes CAWSFPLNWDRGSYEQYF. The full variable domain, rest sourced from reference TRBV30 and TRBJ2-7, is SQTIHQWPATLVQPVGSPLSLECTVEGTSNPNLYWYRQAAGRGLQLLFYSVGIGQISSEVPQNLSASRPQDRQFILSSKKLLLSDSGFYLCAWSFPLNWDRGSYEQYFGPGTRLTVT.

The rearrangement links TRBV4-1 to TRBJ2-5; 11 positions agree with TRBD1. Germline V gene sequence: CDR1 MGHRA, CDR2 YSYEKL. Trimming at V came to 4 bases and at J to 4 bases, leaving 5 bases not matched to a gene. This CDR3 comprises 15 residues. CDR3 DNA: TGCGCCAGCAGCCGTGGGGGACAGGGGGTAGAGACCCAGTACTTC. This gives the protein CASSRGGQGVETQYF.

V gene TRBV7-9 combines with J gene TRBJ2-7, with 8 bases identical to TRBD2. Germline CDR1 and CDR2: SEHNR and FQNEAQ (reference sequence). V lost 5 bases, J lost 3 bases, and 3 bases stayed unmatched. This CDR3 has 13 residues. The CDR3 coding sequence is TGTGCCAGCAGCCTCGGGGGGGTCTACGAGCAGTACTTC. Amino acid sequence: CASSLGGVYEQYF.